These 17 T cell receptor beta chains were all obtained from the same sample, sequenced in a study of T-cell reconstitution after alpha-beta-depleted transplantation in children (dated by TCRdb to about 2016). Libraries came from PCR. Sequencing used an Illumina HiSeq 2500. To normalize quantification of the TCRbeta repertoire, the TCR libraries were built with molecular barcoding that relied on unique molecular identifiers. TCRdb reprocessing: public reads trimmed at Q25 with fastp, clones called with MiXCR, in-frame beta chains kept. Each entry is one CDR3 protein sequence, shown with its most common DNA and genes. The sample table records about 210,000 distinct CDR3 sequences; 17% of these occur just once. The leading ten clones occupy around 44% of the sample. The treatment or condition label, as the study defines it: allogeneic hematopoietic cell transplantation with graft depleted of TCRalphabeta T cells and CD19 B cells.

The sample in question was PBMCs, mostly from graft donor cells, obtained 360 days after TCRalphabeta/CD19-depleted stem cell transplant. The source of these receptors is a male patient aged 2-10 years who had a stem cell transplant for acute lymphoblastic leukemia, so the T cells may come from the graft donor.

This clonotype showed up just a few times. The V and J genes are TRBV5-1 and TRBJ1-3, with 8 bases identical to TRBD1. The CDR3 extends over 17 amino acids. V was clipped by 4 bases and J by 0 bases; unmatched bases: 9. The germline V gene has CDR1 SGHRS and CDR2 YFSETQ. CDR3 sequence (DNA): TGCGCCAGCAGCCGCACGACAGGGGCCTTCTCTGGAAACACCATATATTTT. It is translated as CASSRTTGAFSGNTIYF.

This clonotype was observed a few times. The chain has TRBV5-1 and TRBJ1-6, with 7 bases fitting TRBD1. Germline CDR1 SGHRS, CDR2 YFSETQ. The CDR3 runs 14 residues. V lost 4 bases and J lost 6; bases outside the gene matches: 4. The CDR3 region is CASSLGQLNSPLHF. The CDR3 coding sequence is TGCGCCAGCAGCCTGGGACAGCTTAATTCACCCCTCCACTTT.

Ten or more counts support this clonotype. The rearrangement joins TRBV10-3 to TRBJ2-7, with 9 positions matching TRBD1. CDR3 length: 15 amino acids. Germline-derived CDR1 and CDR2 are ENHRY and SYGVKD. The junction had 11 bases not matched to a gene; V was cut back by 10 bases and J by 1 base. CDR3 amino acids: CATGWSGTGSYEQYF. The CDR3 DNA sequence: TGTGCCACCGGTTGGTCCGGGACAGGGTCCTACGAGCAGTACTTC.

J is TRBJ2-3 and V is TRBV20-1, with 10 positions matching TRBD2. The CDR3 totals 16 residues. Germline loops: CDR1 DFQATT, CDR2 SNEGSKA (reference sequence). The trim removed 2 bases at V and 8 bases at J, leaving 13 bases unmatched. DNA for the CDR3: TGCAGTGCTAGAATATTAATCGGGACTAGCGTCGGTACGCAGTATTTT. It encodes CSARILIGTSVGTQYF.

This chain connects TRBV5-1 to TRBJ2-7; D ambiguous. The CDR3 is made up of 13 amino acids. V dropped 4 bases and J dropped 3 bases, with 11 bases sitting between them. CDR1 is SGHRS and CDR2 is YFSETQ in the germline V gene. This chain's CDR3 is CASSAVFDYEQYF. DNA of the CDR3: TGCGCCAGCAGCGCCGTCTTCGACTACGAGCAGTACTTC.

The chain uses TRBV12-3 or TRBV12-4 and TRBJ1-1; no clear D gene. The CDR3 consists of 15 residues. V was pared by 3 bases and J by 6 bases, with 17 bases between. The CDR3 loop is CASSLAFSFFAEAFF. In DNA, the CDR3 is TGTGCCAGCAGTTTGGCGTTTTCCTTTTTCGCTGAAGCTTTCTTT.

J is TRBJ2-7 and V is TRBV7-6; D is perhaps TRBD1 (6 bases). Germline V gene lookup returns CDR1 SGHVS and CDR2 FNYEAQ. This CDR3 is 15 amino acids long. V gave up 2 bases and J gave up 2 bases, with 13 bases separating them. The CDR3 region is CASSLRAQGAYEQYF. The CDR3 DNA follows: TGTGCCAGCAGCTTAAGAGCACAGGGAGCCTACGAGCAGTACTTC. Together with reference TRBV7-6 and TRBJ2-7, the CDR3 gives the full variable domain: GAGVSQSPRYKVTKRGQDVALRCDPISGHVSLYWYRQALGQGPEFLTYFNYEAQQDKSGLPNDRFSAERPEGSISTLTIQRTEQRDSAMYRCASSLRAQGAYEQYFGPGTRLTVT.

This clonotype was counted ten times or more. The V gene is TRBV12-3 or TRBV12-4, the J gene TRBJ1-3, with 8 bases that match TRBD1. V lost 5 bases to trimming and J lost 4 bases; unmatched junction nucleotides: 7. The CDR3 is 15 amino acids. This CDR3 is CASSRTGGGGNTIYF. CDR3 sequence (DNA): TGTGCCAGCAGTCGTACAGGGGGAGGAGGAAACACCATATATTTT.

This clonotype was seen repeatedly, ten times or more. The chain is built from TRBV12-3 or TRBV12-4 and TRBJ1-4, with D possibly TRBD1 on 6 matching bases. Trimming pared 6 bases from V and 13 bases from J, leaving 12 bases between. There are 11 residues in the CDR3. CDR3 protein: CASSPGQRLFF. The DNA of the CDR3 is TGTGCCAGCAGCCCGGGACAACGACTGTTTTTT.

This clonotype was seen at least ten times. V gene TRBV10-3 combines with J gene TRBJ2-7; the match to TRBD2 covers 7 bases. The CDR3 is made up of 16 amino acids. CDR1 and CDR2 (germline): ENHRY, SYGVKD. Trimming took 3 bases from V and 3 from J; bases not matched to a gene: 11. The chain's CDR3 is CAISEAGGGRYYEQYF. The CDR3 bases are TGTGCCATCAGTGAAGCCGGCGGGGGTCGCTACTACGAGCAGTACTTC.

The CDR3 bases are TGTGCCATCAGCTGGGGACTAGCGGGAGACGGTAATGAGCAGTTCTTC. As protein: CAISWGLAGDGNEQFF. The chain couples TRBV10-3 to TRBJ2-1, with 14 bases aligning to TRBD2. V shed 6 bases, J shed 7 bases, and the junction held 8 bases outside the gene matches. This CDR3 region has 16 residues. The germline V gene has CDR1 ENHRY and CDR2 SYGVKD.

This clonotype was picked up many times. The V gene is TRBV6-4, the J gene TRBJ2-3; TRBD2 might be the D (5 bases). The CDR3 length is 14 residues. Trimming removed 3 bases at V and 1 base at J, with 8 bases between. CDR1 is MRHNA and CDR2 is SNTAGT in the germline V gene. The CDR3 region has the DNA TGTGCCAGCAGTGAGGTCGGGGGCACAGATACGCAGTATTTT. It encodes CASSEVGGTDTQYF.

The genes are TRBV27 and TRBJ1-3, with D unresolved. V lost 5 bases and J 0 bases, leaving 8 bases between the germline ends. CDR1 and CDR2 from the germline V gene are MNHEY and SMNVEV (reference sequence). There are 14 residues in the CDR3. The chain's CDR3 is CASSLLPSGNTIYF. The CDR3 DNA sequence: TGTGCCAGCAGTCTGTTACCCTCTGGAAACACCATATATTTT.

This clonotype was observed a handful of times. The rearrangement links TRBV29-1 to TRBJ1-1; 7 bases are a match to TRBD1. The CDR3 is made up of 16 amino acids. The trim removed 5 bases at V and 3 bases at J, leaving 15 bases unmatched. Germline V gene sequence: CDR1 SQVTM, CDR2 ANQGSEA. CDR3 nucleotides: TGCAGCGTTCGACCCAAACAAGGGACAGTTTACACTGAAGCTTTCTTT. Its translation: CSVRPKQGTVYTEAFF.

The chain employs TRBV6-5 and TRBJ1-2, with 11 bases fitting TRBD1. Germline assignment: CDR1 MNHEY and CDR2 SVGAGI. This CDR3 spans 15 amino acids. V trimming: 6 bases; J trimming: 8 bases; junction bases outside the gene matches: 11. In DNA, the CDR3 is TGTGCCAGCAGCCCCGGACAGGGGGCGGTGGGGGGCTACACCTTC. Translating gives CASSPGQGAVGGYTF.

This clonotype was seen ten or more times. CDR3 sequence: CSAVGETVLVRTDTQYF. For the CDR3, the DNA is TGCAGTGCCGTAGGGGAGACAGTTTTGGTCCGCACAGATACGCAGTATTTT. The rearrangement links TRBV20-1 to TRBJ2-3; tentatively, D is TRBD1 or TRBD2 (5 bases each). Trimming left V 6 bases short and J 1 base short, with 23 bases between. This CDR3 is built from 17 residues. Germline V gene sequence: CDR1 DFQATT, CDR2 SNEGSKA (reference sequence).

The V and J genes are TRBV28 and TRBJ2-7, with D uncertain. Germline V lookup: CDR1 MDHEN, CDR2 SYDVKM. This CDR3 is built from 11 residues. The germline V and J ends were trimmed by 5 bases and 6 bases, with 8 bases remaining between them. The CDR3 is CASSRVTEQYF. The CDR3 coding sequence is TGTGCCAGCAGTAGGGTAACCGAGCAGTACTTC.